The clone carrying this T cell receptor (beta chain) has just a few counts. Its antigen is unknown. The diagnostic basis comprised clinical symptoms, serum thyroxine and TRAb, thyroid ultrasound and orbital computed tomography. The data belong to a study of T cells in Graves' hyperthyroidism and ophthalmopathy. Study findings and constraints: The blood repertoire included most of the expanded thyroid clonotypes above 0.001.

CDR3 length: 14 residues. Germline V gene sequence: CDR1 SGHTA, CDR2 FQGTGA. Trimming pared 5 bases from V and 1 base from J, leaving 11 bases between. RNA transcripts gave rise to amplified TCR beta CDR3 regions. TCR CDR3 regions were first amplified by RT-PCR with HTBI primers. TCRdb passed the multiplex PCR reads through MiXCR, listing each CDR3 protein once. This sample has a few hundred thousand distinct CDR3 sequences, with about 15% found just once. The sequence derives from a woman in her thirties with Graves' hyperthyroidism. Sequencing used blood. The V call is TRBV7-3, the J call TRBJ2-5; a weak D match, TRBD1 (5 bases). CDR3 amino acids: CASSPDSIQETQYF. CDR3 nucleotide sequence: TGTGCCAGCAGCCCCGACAGTATCCAAGAGACCCAGTACTTC.